Only a few counts were recorded for the clone carrying this T cell receptor (beta chain). Its antigen is unidentified. The data stem from a study of early T cells in non-severe SARS-CoV-2 infection. Study-level information: Chains were not paired, and sequencing was done on bulk RNA from unsorted whole blood.

Trimming removed 0 bases from V and 7 bases from J; junction bases left unmatched: 5. Germline V gives CDR1 DFQATT, CDR2 SNEGSKA (reference sequence). This CDR3 is built from 13 residues. The TCR library protocol attached unique molecular identifiers to the individual cDNA molecules. TCRdb itself ran the 5' RACE reads through MiXCR, one entry per CDR3 protein. The sample has about 82,000 distinct CDR3 sequences; 13% are singletons. Study-wide findings and caveats: Sequences matched to VDJdb favored anti-spike CD8 responses, while private and CD4 specificities were missed.

The source is an adult who was a healthcare worker with PCR-confirmed SARS-CoV-2 infection or an uninfected control (not recorded which). Input material: whole blood. The chain links TRBV20-1 to TRBJ1-1; TRBD1 aligns across 7 bases. CDR3 loop: CSARDPTGNEAFF. CDR3 in DNA: TGCAGTGCTAGAGACCCGACAGGGAATGAAGCTTTCTTT.